The following is a T cell receptor beta chain sequence with its context. What this receptor recognizes is not known. No base quality values were provided; no much bigger clone lies one nucleotide off. This sample is part of a study of cytomegalovirus exposure and HLA in healthy donors listed by TCRdb under 2017. Some background on the complete study: According to a later analysis, one platform produced both the roughly 130 validation repertoires and the roughly 640 repertoires of the first cohort. The aim of the study was to test whether cataloging public T cell receptors could identify signatures of past pathogen exposure. A separate validation cohort of approximately 120 different subjects was used in addition to the 666-subject first cohort. High-throughput TCR immunosequencing, statistical association of individual TCRs with disease status, and machine learning were combined to predict cytomegalovirus infection status.

What the authors observed across the whole study: The classifier was reported to diagnose cytomegalovirus status with high specificity and sensitivity in both the original and validation cohorts. The authors suggested that the approach could potentially be generalized to other disease states and immunological phenotypes. A few of the identified cytomegalovirus-associated TCR beta chains were confirmed in vitro to be specific for cytomegalovirus antigens. Subsequent analysis determined that TCRs grouped into clusters in the first cohort also showed a tendency toward co-occurrence across the 120 validation repertoires, and 85% to 95% of cluster scores exceeded 0. A later analysis lacked HLA typing for the validation cohort, so it scored co-occurrence in that cohort across all 120 or so repertoires. A total of about 180 TCR beta chains were listed by the study as associated with cytomegalovirus. Most TCR sequences were observed very rarely across donors, whereas some public TCRs were present in many individuals.

The CDR3 numbers 14 residues from cysteine through phenylalanine. Of all the DNA, just the CDR3 is kept, 42 bases in frame from base 1. Trimming at the junction amounts to 1 base on V and 1 base on J, and the germline ends lie 8 bases apart. Per the germline V gene, SGHDT is the CDR1 and YYEEEE is the CDR2. Libraries were built with the immunoSEQ multiplex PCR assay. The authors processed their data as follows. A statistical classification framework was built to diagnose cytomegalovirus status from the catalog of TCR beta chain sequences. TCRdb provides this immuneACCESS table in a form limited to in-frame rearrangements. Some clones are lacking; in checked studies, under half of them reflect an unresolved V gene, and why the rest are absent is not known. Clone size and V and J calls were adopted from that table, with D and trimming inferred from the DNA. In this sample the table shows about 110,000 clones, over 75% of which occur a single time. The top ten hold about 1.5% of the sample.

Donors formed part of the validation cohort, which comprised 120 subjects and was distinct from the first cohort of over 500 subjects. What was sequenced was PBMCs. The sequence came from a woman between 25 and 40 years old in good health and CMV-seropositive. The V and J segments used are TRBV5-6 and TRBJ1-1; the D gene identity is not certain. The DNA sequence follows: TGTGCCAGCAGCTTGAGAAGCCAGAACACTGAAGCTTTCTTT. The translation is CASSLRSQNTEAFF.